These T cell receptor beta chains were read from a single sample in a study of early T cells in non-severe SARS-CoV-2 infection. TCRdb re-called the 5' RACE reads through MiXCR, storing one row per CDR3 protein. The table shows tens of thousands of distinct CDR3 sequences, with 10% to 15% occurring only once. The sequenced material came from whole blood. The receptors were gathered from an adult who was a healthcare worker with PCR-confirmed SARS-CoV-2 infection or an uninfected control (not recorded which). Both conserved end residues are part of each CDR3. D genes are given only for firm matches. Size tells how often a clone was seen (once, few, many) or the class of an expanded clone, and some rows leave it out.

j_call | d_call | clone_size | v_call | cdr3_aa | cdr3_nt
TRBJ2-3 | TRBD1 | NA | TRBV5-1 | CASSFDRGQRDTQYF | TGCGCCAGCAGCTTCGACAGGGGCCAACGAGATACGCAGTATTTT
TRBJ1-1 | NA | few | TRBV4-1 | CASSQDPPAGLNTEAFF | TGCGCCAGCAGCCAAGATCCCCCGGCGGGGCTGAACACTGAAGCTTTCTTT
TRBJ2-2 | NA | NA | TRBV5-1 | CASSLALGDTGELFF | TGCGCCAGCAGCTTGGCCCTGGGGGACACCGGGGAGCTGTTTTTT
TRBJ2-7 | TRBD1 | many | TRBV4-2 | CASSQNTGQDYEQYF | TGTGCCAGCAGCCAGAATACGGGACAGGACTACGAGCAGTACTTC
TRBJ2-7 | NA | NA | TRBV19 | CASRFDGETYEQYF | TGTGCCAGTAGATTCGACGGAGAAACCTACGAGCAGTACTTC
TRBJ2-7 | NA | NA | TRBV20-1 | CSARGGRTSYEQYF | TGCAGTGCTCGTGGAGGGCGGACCTCCTACGAGCAGTACTTC
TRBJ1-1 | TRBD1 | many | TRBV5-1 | CASRPRQGARTEAFF | TGCGCCAGCAGACCTCGGCAGGGGGCGCGAACTGAAGCTTTCTTT
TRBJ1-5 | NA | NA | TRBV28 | CASSFSRTRVSGNQPQHF | TGTGCCAGCAGTTTTTCCCGCACCCGGGTTTCGGGCAATCAGCCCCAGCATTTT
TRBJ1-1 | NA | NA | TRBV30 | CAWTGGGYTEAFF | TGTGCCTGGACCGGAGGAGGGTACACTGAAGCTTTCTTT
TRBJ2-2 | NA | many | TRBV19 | CASSIRRSNTGELFF | TGTGCCAGTAGTATTAGGAGGTCTAACACCGGGGAGCTGTTTTTT
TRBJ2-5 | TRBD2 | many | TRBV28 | CASSLFSGGGQETQYF | TGTGCCAGCAGTTTGTTTAGCGGGGGGGGCCAAGAGACCCAGTACTTC
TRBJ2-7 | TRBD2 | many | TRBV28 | CASSWTSGLEQYF | TGTGCCAGCAGTTGGACTAGCGGGTTAGAGCAGTACTTC
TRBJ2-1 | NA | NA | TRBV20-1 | CSALQTYNEQFF | TGCAGTGCTCTCCAAACCTACAATGAGCAGTTCTTC
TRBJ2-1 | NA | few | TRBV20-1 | CSPLGGNNEQFF | TGCAGTCCTCTCGGGGGCAACAATGAGCAGTTCTTC
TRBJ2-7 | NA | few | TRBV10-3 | CAISGSYEQYF | TGTGCCATCAGCGGCTCTTACGAGCAGTACTTC
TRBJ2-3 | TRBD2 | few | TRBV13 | CASSLGGLAGPDTQYF | TGTGCCAGCAGCTTAGGCGGACTAGCGGGTCCAGATACGCAGTATTTT
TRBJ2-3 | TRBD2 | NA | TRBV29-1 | CSADGTSGRTDTQYF | TGCAGCGCCGACGGGACTAGCGGGAGAACAGATACGCAGTATTTT
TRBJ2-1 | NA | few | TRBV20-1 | CSASSESNEQFF | TGCAGTGCTAGTTCCGAGAGTAATGAGCAGTTCTTC
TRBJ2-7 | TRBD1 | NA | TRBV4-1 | CASSQDFSGQVFGSSYEQYF | TGCGCCAGCAGCCAAGATTTTTCGGGACAGGTTTTCGGTTCGTCCTACGAGCAGTACTTC
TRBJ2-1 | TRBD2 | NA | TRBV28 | CASSRWTSGSSDEQFF | TGTGCCAGCAGTCGCTGGACTAGCGGGAGCTCGGATGAGCAGTTCTTC
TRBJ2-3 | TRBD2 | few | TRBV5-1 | CASSLATSSGGRNTQYF | TGCGCCAGCAGCTTGGCCACGTCTAGCGGGGGGAGAAATACGCAGTATTTT
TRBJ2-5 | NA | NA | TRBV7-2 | CASSREASRQEIQYF | TGTGCCAGCAGCCGCGAGGCTAGCAGACAAGAGATCCAGTACTTC
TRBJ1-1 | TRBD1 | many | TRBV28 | CALQPPGGGTEAFF | TGTGCCCTACAACCGCCAGGGGGTGGTACTGAAGCTTTCTTT
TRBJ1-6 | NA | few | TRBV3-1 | CASSQEVAAGLSSPLHF | TGTGCCAGCAGCCAAGAAGTCGCGGCAGGGCTGAGTTCACCCCTCCACTTT
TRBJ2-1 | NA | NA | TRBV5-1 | CASSPLQGGYNEQFF | TGCGCCAGCAGCCCGCTACAAGGGGGCTACAATGAGCAGTTCTTC
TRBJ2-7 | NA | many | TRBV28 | CASSQMTLTYEQYF | TGTGCCAGCAGCCAGATGACTCTTACCTACGAGCAGTACTTC
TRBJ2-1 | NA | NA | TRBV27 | CASSLITGTPVRDEQFF | TGTGCCAGCAGTCTCATCACCGGGACTCCCGTCCGGGATGAGCAGTTCTTC
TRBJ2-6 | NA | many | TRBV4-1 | CASSQERGGQTLSGANVLTF | TGCGCCAGCAGCCAAGAAAGGGGGGGCCAGACCCTCTCTGGGGCCAACGTCCTGACTTTC
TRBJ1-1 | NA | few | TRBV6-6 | CASSYVSNTEAFF | TGTGCCAGCAGTTACGTCTCGAACACTGAAGCTTTCTTT
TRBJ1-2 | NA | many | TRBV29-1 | CSVWWKVEEGYTF | TGCAGCGTGTGGTGGAAAGTCGAGGAGGGCTACACCTTC
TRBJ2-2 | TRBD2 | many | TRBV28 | CASSAAGVGTGELFF | TGTGCCAGCAGTGCGGCGGGAGTGGGGACCGGGGAGCTGTTTTTT
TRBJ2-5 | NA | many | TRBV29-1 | CSVEDSGAEETQYF | TGCAGCGTTGAAGATTCAGGGGCAGAGGAGACCCAGTACTTC
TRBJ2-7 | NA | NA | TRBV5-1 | CASSFDLAGPVEQYF | TGCGCCAGCAGCTTTGACCTAGCCGGCCCAGTCGAGCAGTACTTC
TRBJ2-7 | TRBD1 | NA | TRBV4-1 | CASSQQGQDLSSYEQYF | TGCGCCAGCAGCCAACAGGGACAGGATCTAAGCTCCTACGAGCAGTACTTC
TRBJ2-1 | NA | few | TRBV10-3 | CAISEGDGSGNEQFF | TGTGCCATCAGTGAAGGAGACGGGAGCGGTAATGAGCAGTTCTTC